This T cell receptor (beta chain) was sequenced in a study of shared clonotypes between healthy human individuals. In germline, CDR1 is SGHRS, CDR2 YFSETQ. The CDR3 contains 16 residues. The junction had 8 bases not matched to a gene; V was cut back by 5 bases and J by 4 bases. Genomic DNA per cell subset filled all wells of several immunoSEQ plates. Here immunoSEQ multiplex PCR was the method, and the copy in TCRdb shows in-frame clones only, minus some. This repertoire shows about 710,000 clones, 72% found once; its top ten account for less than 2%. The rearrangement uses TRBV5-1 and TRBJ1-4, with TRBD1 matching over 10 bases. Sequencing was done on a sample of memory CD4+ T cells sorted from blood. Subset given: CD45RA-negative fraction. This sequence originates from a woman aged 30 to 39 in good health. The CDR3 here is CASSEGQGTLNEKLFF. The CDR3 bases are TGCGCCAGCAGTGAGGGACAGGGGACCCTTAATGAAAAACTGTTTTTT. Filled out from reference TRBV5-1 and TRBJ1-4, the complete variable domain reads KAGVTQTPRYLIKTRGQQVTLSCSPISGHRSVSWYQQTPGQGLQFLFEYFSETQRNKGNFPGRFSGRQFSNSRSEMNVSTLELGDSALYLCASSEGQGTLNEKLFFGSGTQLSVL.